This T cell receptor beta chain was sequenced during a study of blood T cell repertoires in COVID-19 (dated by TCRdb to 2018 to 2020). The study in broad terms: Collaborator samples came from the United States, Italy and Spain and covered acute and convalescent phases of COVID-19. The repertoires were released in a freely available public database intended as a resource for research on the immune response to SARS-CoV-2. Deeply sampled blood TCRbeta repertoires from subjects exposed to, actively infected with, or recovered from COVID-19 were included in the dataset. Sample metadata almost always included a de-identified subject ID, COVID-19 status, age in years and sex. Where available, HLA class I and class II types were taken from metadata supplied by the sample provider and were not determined by assay-based typing. The samples were drawn from two sources: the first 160 participants of the ongoing ImmuneRACE study, and 1,254 subjects contributed by 6 global collaborators. The material from the prospective study consisted of cDNA or gDNA derived from T cells, B-cell-depleted T cells, or PBMCs. What the work shows at the level of the full study, not this receptor alone: The amount of clinical and demographic metadata varied by source and participant and was provided uncurated.

Whole blood was collected in K2EDTA tubes by collaborating institutions according to the institutions' own protocols. For TCRbeta analysis, collaborators shipped samples as frozen whole blood, isolated PBMCs, or DNA extracted from either of those sample types. TCRbeta CDR3 regions were amplified from genomic DNA by means of the immunoSEQ Assay, a bias-controlled multiplex PCR. As for the original processing: The number of nucleated cells in each sample was estimated from the amplification of reference gene primers within the assay. To quantify the absolute abundance of each unique TCRbeta CDR3 rearrangement, sequence reads were collapsed and filtered. Productive Simpson clonality was computed per sample as the square root of Simpson's diversity index over productive rearrangements. The table comes from immuneACCESS by way of TCRdb, which keeps in-frame sequences with V and J called. Part of the clones is missing from these tables; in studies checked, under half for an unresolved V gene and the rest for unknown reasons. The V and J calls and clone size come from that table; D and trimming were worked out from the DNA. The sample table records about 34,000 clones; about 94% of these occur just once. Clones ranked in the top ten supply about 5% of the sample.

The CDR3 measures 17 amino acids from cysteine to phenylalanine. Of all the DNA, just the CDR3 is kept, 51 bases in frame from base 1. For this chain, trimming is 2 bases at the V end and 1 base at the J end, and the number of junction bases without a gene match is 4. From the germline V gene, CDR1 is MGHDK and CDR2 is SYGVNS. Comments on this clone: Its antigen is still unknown. Base-call qualities are not available, and no considerably larger clone is one nucleotide away.

The chain is assembled from TRBV25-1 and TRBJ2-3, and 12 junctional nucleotides match TRBD2. The receptor was derived from a human donor in a cohort sampled during active COVID-19. Source material: peripheral blood. The nucleotides read TGTGCCAGCAGTGAACACCGACTAGCGGGGGGCACAGATACGCAGTATTTT. It translates to CASSEHRLAGGTDTQYF.